The 2 T cell receptor beta chains below were found in one sample sequenced in a study of blood T cells in healthy people across ages. The second PCR ran about 6 to 11 cycles with a sample-barcoded 5' primer and J-beta primers. Via MiXCR, TCRdb re-called the 5' RACE reads, giving one row per CDR3 protein. The sample shows fewer than 2,000,000 distinct CDR3 sequences, 39% of them seen only once. Sequencing was performed on blood. The receptors here all came from a human donor in good health.

The V gene is TRBV29-1, the J gene TRBJ1-2; a possible D gene is TRBD1 (5 bases). CDR1 SQVTM and CDR2 ANQGSEA come from the germline V gene. The CDR3 runs 12 residues. Trimming shortened V by 4 bases and J by 8 bases, and 14 bases separated the two germline ends. As DNA, the CDR3 is TGCAGCGTTGGGGAACAGGTATACGGCTACACCTTC. The encoded protein is CSVGEQVYGYTF.

This clonotype turned up a few times. The rearrangement links TRBV2 to TRBJ1-2, with no clear D. The CDR3 has 13 residues. V shed 8 bases and J shed 2 bases, with 12 bases lying between them. Germline CDR1 SNHLY, CDR2 FYNNEI. The CDR3 DNA is TGTGCCAGCGCAGGCGACGTAAACTATGGCTACACCTTC. It specifies CASAGDVNYGYTF.